The 2 T cell receptor beta chains listed next were all sequenced from one sample in a study of blood T cell repertoires in COVID-19. Data came from immunoSEQ multiplex PCR; TCRdb stores just in-frame clones and leaves some out. The sample shows about 350,000 clones, over 85% of them seen only once. The sample was peripheral blood. The receptors originated from a woman aged 55-69 years with COVID-19, enrolled during active disease.

The CDR3 bases are TGTGCCAGCAGCCCCCGACTAGCGCAAACCTACAATGAGCAGTTCTTC. Its protein is CASSPRLAQTYNEQFF. This rearrangement joins TRBV9 to TRBJ2-1, with 8 bases aligning to TRBD2. The CDR3 is made up of 16 amino acids. The J segment lost 2 bases and the V segment lost 4 bases, leaving 8 bases of the junction unmatched. In germline, CDR1 is SGDLS, CDR2 YYNGEE.

The chain employs TRBV4-2 and TRBJ1-5; D perhaps matches TRBD1 (6 bases). This CDR3 is built from 17 residues. CDR1 is LGHNA and CDR2 is YNFKEQ in the germline V gene. Trimming shortened V by 1 base and J by 2 bases, and 15 bases separated the two germline ends. As DNA, the CDR3 is TGTGCCAGCAGCCAAGCTGGGACACCCAAGCGCAATCAGCCCCAGCATTTT. It translates to CASSQAGTPKRNQPQHF.